This T cell receptor beta chain stems from a study of cytomegalovirus exposure and HLA in healthy donors. Findings and caveats of the study: The only immune exposure information that was available was CMV serostatus. A later analysis linked a missense variant in DCLRE1C to the trimming of TCR beta V and J genes.

As for this clone: Its antigen remains unidentified.

The PCR employed 60 Vbeta primers together with 13 Jbeta primers. The method was immunoSEQ multiplex PCR; TCRdb's version includes in-frame clones alone and lacks a portion of them. This table has about 90,000 clones, about 62% appearing once. In germline, CDR1 is GTSNPN, CDR2 SVGIG (reference sequence). The CDR3 sequence is 13 residues long. V was clipped by 5 bases and J by 4 bases, with 14 bases between them. V and J are TRBV30 and TRBJ1-1; D gene uncertain. The sequence derives from a man younger than 40 in good health and CMV-seronegative. The sequenced sample consisted of PBMCs. CDR3 sequence: CAWSLGLSTEAFF. The CDR3 coding sequence is TGTGCCTGGTCCTTAGGACTGAGCACTGAAGCTTTCTTT.